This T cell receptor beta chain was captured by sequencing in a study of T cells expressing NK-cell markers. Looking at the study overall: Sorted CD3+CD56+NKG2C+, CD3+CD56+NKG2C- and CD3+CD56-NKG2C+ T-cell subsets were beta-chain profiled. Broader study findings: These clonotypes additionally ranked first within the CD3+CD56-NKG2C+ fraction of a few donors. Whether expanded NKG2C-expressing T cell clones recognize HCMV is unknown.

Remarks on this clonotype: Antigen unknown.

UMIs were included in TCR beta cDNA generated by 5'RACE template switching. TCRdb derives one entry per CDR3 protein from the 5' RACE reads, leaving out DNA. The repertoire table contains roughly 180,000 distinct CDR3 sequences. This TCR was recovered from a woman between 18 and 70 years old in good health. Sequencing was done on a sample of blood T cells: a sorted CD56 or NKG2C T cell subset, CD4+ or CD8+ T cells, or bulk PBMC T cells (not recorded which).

The CDR3 spells CASSFGTGAQETQYF. The J gene is TRBJ2-5, the V gene TRBV27; TCRdb's D gene call, TRBD1, goes unchecked for lack of DNA. In germline, CDR1 is MNHEY, CDR2 SMNVEV (reference sequence). CDR3 length: 15 residues.